This TCR beta chain was profiled in a study of PD-L1 blockade in urothelial cancer. The method was immunoSEQ multiplex PCR; TCRdb's version includes in-frame clones alone and lacks a portion of them. The profile shows approximately 55,000 clones, about 86% of them singletons. The length of the CDR3 is 15 residues. Germline CDR1 SGDLS, CDR2 YYNGEE. Unmatched junction bases numbered 10, after V lost 4 bases and J lost 7 bases. Stated time point: pretreatment peripheral blood. V is TRBV9 and J is TRBJ2-1; 8 nucleotides line up with TRBD2. The receptor comes from a man in his sixties with urothelial cancer. Sequencing was performed on PBMCs, taken around atezolizumab (anti-PD-L1) treatment. The CDR3 reads CASSQTGRAGNEQFF. CDR3 nucleotide sequence: TGTGCCAGCAGCCAGACCGGGAGGGCGGGGAATGAGCAGTTCTTC.